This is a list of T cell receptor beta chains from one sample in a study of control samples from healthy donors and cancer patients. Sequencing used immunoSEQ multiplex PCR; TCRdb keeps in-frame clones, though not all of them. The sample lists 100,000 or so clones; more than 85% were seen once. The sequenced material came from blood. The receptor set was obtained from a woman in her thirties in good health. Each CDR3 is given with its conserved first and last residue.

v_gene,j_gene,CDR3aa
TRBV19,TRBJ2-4,CASTPWGRETKNIQYF
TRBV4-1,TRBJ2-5,CASSQVGQEETQYF
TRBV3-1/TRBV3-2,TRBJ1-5,CASSPTRTGDSGPQHF
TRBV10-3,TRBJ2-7,CAITERLLSYEQYF
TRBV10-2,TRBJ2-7,CASKGISSYEQYF
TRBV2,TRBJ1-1,CASSQQGGTEAFF
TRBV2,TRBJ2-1,CASSPRGGTYNEQFF
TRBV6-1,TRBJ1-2,CASSEWAGAGGYGYTF
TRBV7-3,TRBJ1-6,CASSLRTYNSPLHF
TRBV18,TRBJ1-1,CASSPGGPEAFF
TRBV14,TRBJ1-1,CASSQVGTNTEAFF
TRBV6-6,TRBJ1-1,CASTGHTEAFF
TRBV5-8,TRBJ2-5,CASSPWEGQETQYF
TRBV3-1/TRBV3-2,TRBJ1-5,CASSQGAGEWWRSNQPQHF
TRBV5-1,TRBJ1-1,CASSLAGPNTEAFF
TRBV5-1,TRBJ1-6,CASSSGQNGSPLHF